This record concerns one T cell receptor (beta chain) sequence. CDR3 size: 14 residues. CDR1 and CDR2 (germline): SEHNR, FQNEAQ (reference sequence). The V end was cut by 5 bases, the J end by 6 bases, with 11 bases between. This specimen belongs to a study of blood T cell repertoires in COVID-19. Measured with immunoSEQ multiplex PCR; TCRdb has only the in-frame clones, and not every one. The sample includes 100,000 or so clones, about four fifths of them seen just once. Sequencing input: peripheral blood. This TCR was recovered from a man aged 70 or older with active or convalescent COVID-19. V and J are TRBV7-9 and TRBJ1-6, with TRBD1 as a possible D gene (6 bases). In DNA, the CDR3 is TGTGCCAGCAGCCAACAGGGCAGTAATTCACCCCTCCACTTT. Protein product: CASSQQGSNSPLHF.